This T cell receptor beta chain was identified in a study of T cell changes during pregnancy in multiple sclerosis. Method: immunoSEQ multiplex PCR; TCRdb's copy keeps in-frame clones and lacks some. The profile shows 20,000 to 25,000 clones, 80% to 95% of them singletons. The V end lost 5 bases, the J end lost 4 bases, and 12 bases lay between the germline ends. This CDR3 has 14 residues. Germline CDR1 LNHDA, CDR2 SQIVND (reference sequence). The V and J genes are TRBV19 and TRBJ2-1; a weak D match, TRBD2 (5 bases). The sequenced sample was CD8+ T cells from peripheral blood mononuclear cells, obtained in the third trimester of pregnancy. The origin of this receptor is a female donor with multiple sclerosis, enrolled in a pregnancy study. The CDR3 loop reads CASSSVALYNEQFF. The CDR3 nucleotides read TGTGCCAGTAGTTCGGTAGCGTTGTACAATGAGCAGTTCTTC.